This T cell receptor beta chain was observed in a study of metastatic and nonmetastatic thyroid tumors. Study context: It was across blood and tumor or nodule tissue from malignant and benign thyroid patients that repertoires were compared.

Original data processing: A classifier for distant metastasis in papillary thyroid cancer was constructed using CDR3 differences observed across clinicopathological groups. TCRdb re-called clones via MiXCR from the PCR reads. The authors' filters were not applied to this entry. The sample shows over 30,000 clones, 20% to 25% of them seen only once. Trimming pared 5 bases from V and 4 bases from J, leaving 9 bases between. The CDR3 totals 13 residues. The germline CDR1 and CDR2 sequences are MNHNS and SASEGT. Before thyroid surgery, none of the patients had received any treatment. V and J are TRBV6-1 and TRBJ1-5; D is undetermined. This clonotype was obtained from a male donor with papillary thyroid cancer or a benign thyroid nodule (not recorded which). Some clones in this sample may be carry-over from other donors' samples. The sequenced material came from tumor tissue. The CDR3 DNA is TGTGCCAGCAGTTTGTCAGAGAATCAGCCCCAGCATTTT. This encodes CASSLSENQPQHF.